This T cell receptor beta chain was found in a study of T-cell reconstitution after alpha-beta-depleted transplantation in children. Findings and caveats of the study: T-cell counts and diversity at one year following transplant were attributed mainly to newly produced T cells. Several hundred expanded graft clones reportedly were the source of alpha-beta T cells about two months after transplant. In some patients, recipient T cells and intrathymic progenitors surviving conditioning explained high day-60 diversity.

The sample holds many counts of this clonotype. What it recognizes is unknown. Unique molecular identifiers featured in how the TCRbeta library was prepared. TCRdb ran MiXCR on the PCR reads and lists one entry per CDR3 protein. The data contain roughly 160,000 distinct CDR3 sequences, more than 9.5% of them seen just once; the ten biggest clones take up around 14%. The V segment lost 3 bases and the J segment 2 bases; nucleotides outside the gene matches: 3. The V gene's germline CDR1 is DFQATT and CDR2 SNEGSKA (reference sequence). This CDR3 comprises 13 residues. The sample consisted of PBMCs, taken before TCRalphabeta/CD19-depleted stem cell transplant. The source of this sequence is a boy between 2 and 10 years old with acute myeloid leukemia, due to receive a stem cell transplant. V and J are TRBV20-1 and TRBJ2-5; TRBD1 matches at 7 bases. The DNA for the CDR3 is TGCAGTGCTAGGGACAGGATTCAAGAGACCCAGTACTTC. Protein sequence: CSARDRIQETQYF.